The next 22 T cell receptor beta chains were all read from a single sample in a study of CD8 T cells in Susac syndrome (dated by TCRdb to between 2017 and 2020). Library prep was done by the immunoSEQ multiplex PCR assay. RNA was extracted with the RNeasy kit and 0.5 to 1 ug was reverse transcribed using random hexamers. The raw public reads went through TCRdb reprocessing: fastp at Q25, MiXCR clone calling, in-frame beta chains kept. Rows matching on CDR3 protein sequence are summarized as one entry with the most common DNA and genes. In this sample the table shows about 140,000 distinct CDR3 sequences, roughly 94% of which occur a single time. Jointly, the top ten make up approximately 0.18% of the sample. Sequenced material: CD8+ T cells from PBMCs. Receptors were obtained from a human donor with Susac syndrome.

J is TRBJ2-7 and V is TRBV19, with 10 bases lining up with TRBD2. V lost 0 bases and J lost 4; bases outside the gene matches: 6. Germline values: CDR1 LNHDA, CDR2 SQIVND (reference sequence). The CDR3 sequence is 16 residues long. CDR3 bases: TGTGCCAGTAGTATAGAGTCTAGCGGGAGCAGTTACGAGCAGTACTTC. Its protein is CASSIESSGSSYEQYF. The whole variable domain, remainder taken from reference TRBV19 and TRBJ2-7, is DGGITQSPKYLFRKEGQNVTLSCEQNLNHDAMYWYRQDPGQGLRLIYYSQIVNDFQKGDIAEGYSVSREKKESFPLTVTSAQKNPTAFYLCASSIESSGSSYEQYFGPGTRLTVT.

The J gene is TRBJ2-3, the V gene TRBV9; D is uncertain. The CDR3 has 13 residues. Germline CDR1 is SGDLS and CDR2 is YYNGEE. V was shortened by 3 bases and J by 1 base, with 6 bases between the two germline ends. The CDR3 sequence: CASSGPRTDTQYF. CDR3 DNA: TGTGCCAGCAGCGGTCCTCGCACAGATACGCAGTATTTT.

The V gene is TRBV7-9, the J gene TRBJ1-1; 7 bases line up with TRBD1. CDR1 and CDR2 from the germline V gene are SEHNR and FQNEAQ (reference sequence). V shed 4 bases, J shed 5 bases, and the junction held 4 bases outside the gene matches. There are 13 residues in the CDR3. The CDR3 protein is CASSSTGETEAFF. CDR3 nucleotides: TGTGCCAGCAGCTCTACAGGGGAAACTGAAGCTTTCTTT.

The CDR3 region is CSVVPGSSYEQYF. The CDR3 nucleotides read TGCAGCGTTGTTCCAGGGAGCTCCTACGAGCAGTACTTC. V gene TRBV29-1 combines with J gene TRBJ2-7; either TRBD1 or TRBD2 may supply D (5 bases each). Between the trimmed V and J ends, which lost 4 bases and 0 bases, there was a span of 10 bases. CDR3 length: 13 amino acids. Germline V gene lookup returns CDR1 SQVTM and CDR2 ANQGSEA.

This rearrangement joins TRBV3-1 to TRBJ2-7; TRBD2 matches at 13 bases. The CDR3 consists of 16 residues. From germline, CDR1 is LGHDT and CDR2 YNNKEL (reference sequence). With 1 base clipped from V and 6 bases from J, the junction kept 6 bases outside the gene matches. CDR3 DNA sequence: TGTGCCAGCAGCCAAGCTGGGACTAGCGGGACCTCCGAGCAGTACTTC. It yields the protein CASSQAGTSGTSEQYF.

The genes are TRBV28 and TRBJ2-5; 7 bases agree with TRBD2. In germline, CDR1 is MDHEN, CDR2 SYDVKM. This CDR3 is 16 amino acids long. After removal of 8 bases from V and 1 base from J, the junction contained 13 bases not matched to a gene. CDR3: CASLIRGGGFQETQYF. The CDR3, as DNA: TGTGCCAGCCTAATTAGGGGCGGGGGATTCCAAGAGACCCAGTACTTC.

The rearrangement links TRBV25-1 to TRBJ2-2; D not resolved. Germline-derived CDR1 and CDR2 are MGHDK and SYGVNS. The CDR3 spans 14 residues. V was trimmed by 0 bases and J by 6 bases, leaving 8 bases between them. CDR3 residues: CASSEYYGPGELFF. The CDR3 DNA is TGTGCCAGCAGTGAATATTACGGACCCGGGGAGCTGTTTTTT.

The V and J genes are TRBV7-2 and TRBJ2-1; D unclear. V was shortened by 2 bases and J by 9 bases, with 8 bases between the two germline ends. Looked up from germline, CDR1 is SGHTA and CDR2 is FQGNSA. The CDR3 runs 12 residues. The CDR3 region is CASSLIRVEQFF. The CDR3 nucleotides are TGTGCCAGCAGCTTAATTCGAGTTGAGCAGTTCTTC.

The chain uses TRBV7-9 and TRBJ2-3, with D tentatively TRBD1 or TRBD2 (5 bases each). The V and J ends lost 4 bases and 0 bases respectively, with 5 bases between them. The germline CDR1 and CDR2 sequences are SEHNR and FQNEAQ (reference sequence). The CDR3 totals 13 residues. The CDR3: CASSWDSTDTQYF. As DNA, the CDR3 is TGTGCCAGCAGCTGGGACAGCACAGATACGCAGTATTTT. The complete variable domain, with remaining parts taken from reference TRBV7-9 and TRBJ2-3, reads DTGVSQNPRHKITKRGQNVTFRCDPISEHNRLYWYRQTLGQGPEFLTYFQNEAQLEKSRLLSDRFSAERPKGSFSTLEIQRTEQGDSAMYLCASSWDSTDTQYFGPGTRLTVL.

V gene TRBV5-6 combines with J gene TRBJ2-3, with a tentative D call TRBD2 (5 bases). This CDR3 is built from 16 residues. Germline V gene lookup returns CDR1 SGHDT and CDR2 YYEEEE. V dropped 0 bases and J dropped 0 bases, with 11 bases sitting between them. CDR3 loop: CASSLGVGVSTDTQYF. DNA for the CDR3: TGTGCCAGCAGCTTGGGGGTGGGAGTTAGCACAGATACGCAGTATTTT.

The genes are TRBV9 and TRBJ2-5; D not certain. V was pared by 4 bases and J by 1 base, with 11 bases between. The germline gives CDR1 SGDLS, CDR2 YYNGEE. The CDR3 has 14 amino acids. CDR3 in amino acids: CASSQTRTQETQYF. CDR3 DNA: TGTGCCAGCAGCCAGACCAGGACCCAAGAGACCCAGTACTTC.

This rearrangement joins TRBV30 to TRBJ1-1; unclear D gene. Per the germline V gene, CDR1 is GTSNPN and CDR2 is SVGIG (reference sequence). This CDR3 region has 11 residues. V shed 1 base and J shed 5 bases, with 5 bases lying between them. This chain's CDR3 is CAWSETTEAFF. CDR3 sequence (DNA): TGTGCCTGGAGTGAGACAACTGAAGCTTTCTTT.

This chain connects TRBV27 to TRBJ2-3; no clear D gene. The CDR3 has 11 amino acids. From germline, CDR1 is MNHEY and CDR2 SMNVEV (reference sequence). V lost 6 bases to trimming and J lost 4 bases, with 5 bases between them. The CDR3 loop is CASRVADTQYF. CDR3 sequence (DNA): TGTGCCAGCAGGGTTGCAGATACGCAGTATTTT.

The chain couples TRBV7-3 to TRBJ2-1; D not certain. This CDR3 has 14 amino acids. V was pared by 3 bases and J by 10 bases, with 16 bases between. CDR1 and CDR2 (germline): SGHTA, FQGTGA. CDR3 amino acids: CASSFVHISQEQFF. The CDR3 nucleotides are TGTGCCAGCAGCTTTGTTCATATTAGTCAGGAGCAGTTCTTC.

This CDR3 is CASSLDWSGRINEQFF. CDR3 DNA sequence: TGTGCCAGCAGCTTAGATTGGAGCGGGAGGATCAATGAGCAGTTCTTC. The chain has TRBV7-2 and TRBJ2-1, with 9 bases identical to TRBD2. The CDR3 spans 16 residues. Germline loops: CDR1 SGHTA, CDR2 FQGNSA. V lost 1 base to trimming and J lost 6 bases; unmatched junction nucleotides: 7.

V usage is TRBV9 and J usage is TRBJ2-3; D tentatively reads TRBD1 or TRBD2 (6 bases each). The V gene lost 4 bases and the J gene lost 0 bases, with 12 bases spanning the gap. CDR3 length: 15 amino acids. CDR1 and CDR2 from the germline V gene are SGDLS and YYNGEE. CDR3 DNA sequence: TGTGCCAGCAGCCCGGGGGCTACTAGCACAGATACGCAGTATTTT. This translates into CASSPGATSTDTQYF.

This CDR3 is CATIGYRQPYEQYF. CDR3 bases: TGTGCCACGATCGGCTATAGACAGCCCTACGAGCAGTACTTC. The rearrangement links TRBV10-3 to TRBJ2-7; TRBD1 is a possible D gene (5 bases). V was cut by 10 bases and J by 2 bases, with 18 bases left in between. Germline-derived CDR1 and CDR2 are ENHRY and SYGVKD. The CDR3 totals 14 residues.

CDR3 nucleotide sequence: TGTGCCTGGAGTCGGCCCCTGAACGGGAACATTCAGTACTTC. Its translation: CAWSRPLNGNIQYF. This chain uses TRBV30 with TRBJ2-4; D is unresolved. The germline gives CDR1 GTSNPN, CDR2 SVGIG (reference sequence). Between the trimmed V and J ends, which lost 2 bases and 7 bases, there was a span of 15 bases. CDR3 size: 14 residues.

The chain carries TRBV27 and TRBJ1-1; D call uncertain. The V gene's germline CDR1 is MNHEY and CDR2 SMNVEV (reference sequence). The V and J ends lost 2 bases and 0 bases respectively, with 7 bases between them. The CDR3 loop spans 14 amino acids. CDR3 amino acids: CASSLRYLNTEAFF. As DNA, the CDR3 is TGTGCCAGCAGTTTAAGGTATCTGAACACTGAAGCTTTCTTT.

V is TRBV18 and J is TRBJ2-7; the D gene is possibly TRBD1 (5 bases). Trimming cost V 5 bases and J 3 bases, with 14 bases left between them. The CDR3 loop spans 14 amino acids. Germline CDR1 reads KGHSH; CDR2 reads LQKENI. The CDR3, as DNA: TGTGCCAGCTCAGCGACAGAAATCCTCTACGAGCAGTACTTC. It is translated as CASSATEILYEQYF.

V is TRBV5-5 and J is TRBJ1-1, with D uncertain. Trimming cost V 4 bases and J 4 bases, with 14 bases left between them. The CDR3 contains 14 residues. Germline V gives CDR1 SGHKS, CDR2 YYEKEE (reference sequence). The chain's CDR3 is CASSPLEGITEAFF. In DNA, the CDR3 is TGTGCCAGCAGCCCGCTGGAGGGTATCACTGAAGCTTTCTTT.

V usage is TRBV7-9 and J usage is TRBJ2-3, with TRBD2 matching 12 bases. This CDR3 is 16 amino acids long. Germline CDR1 and CDR2: SEHNR and FQNEAQ (reference sequence). V was clipped by 3 bases and J by 6 bases; unmatched bases: 7. CDR3 region: CASSLETSGRGDTQYF. The CDR3 DNA sequence: TGTGCCAGCAGCTTGGAGACTAGCGGGAGAGGGGATACGCAGTATTTT.